The entry below gives a single TCR beta chain sequence along with its context. This clonotype was seen more than once but under ten times. The specificity of this receptor is unknown. No base quality values were provided; no much bigger clone lies one nucleotide off. The data were obtained in a study of regulatory T cells in long-lasting Graves disease listed by TCRdb under 2021. Describing the broader study: In the newly diagnosed Graves' disease group, patients had been taking antithyroid drugs for less than 3 months. Persistent Graves' disease patients were compared with newly diagnosed Graves' disease patients by peripheral blood TCR sequencing and RNA sequencing. The study was conducted in China and was registered as a clinical trial. TCR sequencing covered 13 persistent and roughly 20 newly diagnosed Graves' disease patients, some 35 samples in total.

The study at large found these results: The study examined only peripheral blood because the primary lesion, thyroid tissue, could not be accessed. Only the TCR beta chain was sequenced and analyzed. Persistent Graves' disease patients showed lower TCR Shannon entropy and fewer highly expanded clones than newly diagnosed patients, suggesting clonal expansion. As a limitation, the authors acknowledged that the small sample size may reduce accuracy. Patients with persistent disease shared more public clonotypes (approximately 2,500) than newly diagnosed patients did (more than 900). Preferential use of TRBV28, TRBJ1-2 and TRBJ2-5 was observed in persistent disease, whereas TRBV20-1 and TRBJ2-1 were favored in newly diagnosed disease.

CDR1 is given as LNHDA and CDR2 as SQIVND, both from the germline V gene (reference sequence). At the junction V is shortened by 6 bases and J by 2 bases; bases outside the gene matches: 3. The CDR3, from cysteine to phenylalanine, totals 14 residues. The sequence is cut down to CDR3 DNA, 42 bases in frame from base 1. Libraries were built with multiplex PCR. Instrument on record: Illumina HiSeq 4000. To build TCR beta libraries, CDR3 regions were amplified by Arm-PCR using iRepertoire HTBI primers. Gel purification was performed on PCR products prior to sequencing. As for the original processing: A total of some 65 TRBV and under 15 TRBJ segments were identified across samples and were used for gene usage analysis of CDR3 amino acid clonotypes. COPE and FqMerger were used to merge filtered high-quality paired reads into contigs. BLAST was used to align contigs to the IMGT TRBV, TRBD and TRBJ reference genes, and CDR3 was defined following IMGT. Any clonotype with a frequency above 0.1% was counted as a highly expanded clone. Shannon entropy was used to measure repertoire diversity, and the Gini coefficient was used to measure V-J evenness. A clonotype was considered public if more than one individual shared it. TCRdb ran its own pipeline on the public reads, namely fastp trimming at Q25 and MiXCR clone calling, and kept in-frame beta chains. Records with the same CDR3 protein are collapsed into one entry carrying the most frequent genes and DNA. Here the V and J calls rest on TCRdb's processing, not on the authors' analysis. A total of a few hundred thousand distinct CDR3 sequences appear in this sample, over 14% of them only once. The top ten clones comprise approximately 8% of the sample.

In the paper's terms, the time point label means: newly diagnosed GD, antithyroid drugs for less than 3 months. For both TCR sequencing and RNA sequencing, RNA was extracted from PBMCs in TRIzol. Graves' disease was diagnosed according to American Thyroid Association guidelines. Patients were recruited from an endocrinology department in Xi'an, China. Each patient gave roughly 10 milliliters of peripheral blood, collected in an EDTA anticoagulant tube. Ficoll Paque Plus density gradient separation was used to isolate PBMCs, and no additional T cell sorting was done. An Agilent 2100 Bioanalyzer and agarose gel were used to check RNA quality, and a NanoDrop 2000 was used to measure RNA concentration. These data were likewise used in another study, on T cells in Graves' hyperthyroidism and ophthalmopathy. Per the second study: Stable Graves' hyperthyroidism was defined as the absence of progression to ophthalmopathy over 18 months of follow-up. Hyperthyroidism patients were newly diagnosed, had a disease duration of under 2 months, and were aged 18 to 65 years. Patients with uncontrolled infections, other autoimmune diseases, pregnancy or lactation were excluded. Clinical symptoms, serum thyroxine and TRAb, thyroid ultrasound, and orbital computed tomography formed the basis for the diagnoses. The first round of RT-PCR for the TCR CDR3 was performed with the HTBI primer set and the Qiagen OneStep RT-PCR kit. Blood samples also contained most of the expanded thyroid clonotypes (frequency above 0.001), which suggests that blood repertoires may reflect thyroid immune responses. A model built on a 13 V-J signature distinguished ophthalmopathy from stable hyperthyroidism, reaching around 87% sensitivity and around 82% specificity in cross-validation and 80%/75% in testing. In validation, progression to ophthalmopathy was predicted by the model with roughly 69% sensitivity and 72% to 85% specificity, a median of approximately 6.5 months before onset. To identify TCR V-J signatures that set the groups apart, the researchers used a discovery cohort of 90 to 100 patients, made up of under 50 with Graves' ophthalmopathy and about 55 with stable Graves' hyperthyroidism. Prospective prediction of ophthalmopathy was tested in an independent validation cohort consisting of fewer than 20 hyperthyroidism patients and 15 to 17 patients who later progressed to ophthalmopathy. The 100 discovery patients were divided at random into training and test sets in a 7:3 ratio. The study also compared thyroid tissue and blood T-cell repertoires from about 6 Graves' hyperthyroidism patients. Following sampling, methimazole starting at 30 mg daily was given to hyperthyroidism patients, and high-dose intravenous methylprednisolone was given to ophthalmopathy patients. A second multiplex PCR round built the libraries, followed by size selection and purification. Paired-end sequencing of the libraries was performed with 100 bp reads on an Illumina HiSeq2000. SOAPnuke was used to process the raw data, removing reads that contained adapters or uncalled bases, had a mean Phred below 15, or lacked an exact match to the constant primer or identifier. High-quality paired reads were merged using COPE v1.2.5, and each unique nucleotide sequence was defined as a clonotype. Clonotypes were aligned to IMGT TRBV, TRBD and TRBJ reference segments using MiTCR v1.1. Only V-J combinations with frequency above 0.0001, covering 99.2% of repertoires, were analysed. A TCS score was defined as the ratio between F50 (clonal expansion) and ExV (chaos), using BLOSUM62-based TCRdist between CDR3 peptides within each V-J. Welch's t-statistics and random forest reduced 514 V-J features to some 14, which were used in a naive Bayes classifier (R e1071). Sample size was not statistically predetermined, and investigators were not blinded to group allocation. According to the paper, TCR Vbeta CDR3 sequencing was carried out on over 130 peripheral blood samples, which came from fewer than 50 ophthalmopathy, some 73 hyperthyroidism and roughly 17 progressor patients.

This clonotype originated in a middle-aged woman with Graves disease. Donor details come from another sample of the same person, matched by shared clones. The chain is made from TRBV19 and TRBJ2-3, with 9 middle bases fitting TRBD2. The material sequenced was peripheral blood mononuclear cells (PBMCs), taken at new diagnosis, from a patient treated with antithyroid drugs. The DNA sequence reads TGTGCCAGTAGAAGCGGGGGGAACACAGATACGCAGTATTTT. It translates to CASRSGGNTDTQYF.